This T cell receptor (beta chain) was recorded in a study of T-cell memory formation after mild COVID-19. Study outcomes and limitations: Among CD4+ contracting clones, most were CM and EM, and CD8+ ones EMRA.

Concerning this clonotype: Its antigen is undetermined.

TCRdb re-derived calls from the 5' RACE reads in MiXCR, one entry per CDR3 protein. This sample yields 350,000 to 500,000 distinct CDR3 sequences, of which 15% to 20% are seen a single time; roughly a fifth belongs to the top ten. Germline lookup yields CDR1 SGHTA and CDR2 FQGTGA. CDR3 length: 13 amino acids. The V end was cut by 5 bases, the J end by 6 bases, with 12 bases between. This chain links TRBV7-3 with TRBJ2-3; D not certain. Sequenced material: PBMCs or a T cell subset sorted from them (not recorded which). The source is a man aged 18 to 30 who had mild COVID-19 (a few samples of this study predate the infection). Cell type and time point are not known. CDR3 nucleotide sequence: TGTGCCAGCAGCCCGGGCCTCGGGGATACGCAGTATTTT. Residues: CASSPGLGDTQYF.